Presented here are 2 T cell receptor beta chains from one specimen sequenced in a study of shared clonotypes between healthy human individuals. Repertoires were generated with immunoSEQ multiplex PCR, while TCRdb's copy carries only in-frame clones and drops some. The table includes millions of clones, around 90% detected once. The sample taken for sequencing was naive CD4+ T cells sorted from blood. Subset noted: CD45RA+ positively selected. The receptor source for this set is a man aged 18 to 30 in good health.

Details on this clone: This sample includes further DNA sequences coding for the same CDR3. This chain links TRBV18 with TRBJ1-5; maybe TRBD1 (5 bases). This CDR3 comprises 13 residues. Germline loops: CDR1 KGHSH, CDR2 LQKENI. Deletions cut 6 bases from V and 5 bases from J, with 11 bases between. The CDR3 sequence is CASSQGSDQPQHF. CDR3 nucleotide sequence: TGTGCCAGCTCGCAGGGCTCGGATCAGCCCCAGCATTTT.

The chain is built from TRBV7-9 and TRBJ2-5; 8 bases are a match to TRBD2. CDR1 is SEHNR and CDR2 is FQNEAQ in the germline V gene (reference sequence). Unmatched junction bases numbered 6, after V lost 0 bases and J lost 3 bases. CDR3 length equals 16 residues. CDR3 nucleotide sequence: TGTGCCAGCAGCTTAGCGTTCAGCGGGAGAAAAGAGACCCAGTACTTC. It encodes CASSLAFSGRKETQYF.